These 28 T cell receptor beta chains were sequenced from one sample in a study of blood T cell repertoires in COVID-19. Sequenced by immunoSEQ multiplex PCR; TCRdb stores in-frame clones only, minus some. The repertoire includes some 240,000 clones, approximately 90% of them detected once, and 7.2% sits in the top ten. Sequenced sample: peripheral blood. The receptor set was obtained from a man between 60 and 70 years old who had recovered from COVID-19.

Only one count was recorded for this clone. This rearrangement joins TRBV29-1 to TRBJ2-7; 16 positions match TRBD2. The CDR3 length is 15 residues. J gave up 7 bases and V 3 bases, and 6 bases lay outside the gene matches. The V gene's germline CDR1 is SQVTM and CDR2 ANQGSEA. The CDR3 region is CSVEPPGLAGGEQYF. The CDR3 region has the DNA TGCAGCGTTGAGCCCCCGGGACTAGCGGGGGGGGAGCAGTACTTC.

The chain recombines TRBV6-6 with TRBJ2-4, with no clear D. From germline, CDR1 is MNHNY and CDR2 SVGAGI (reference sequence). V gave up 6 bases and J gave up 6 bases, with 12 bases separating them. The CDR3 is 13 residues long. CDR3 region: CASSLYAVNIQYF. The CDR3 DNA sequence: TGTGCCAGCAGCCTGTATGCGGTAAACATTCAGTACTTC.

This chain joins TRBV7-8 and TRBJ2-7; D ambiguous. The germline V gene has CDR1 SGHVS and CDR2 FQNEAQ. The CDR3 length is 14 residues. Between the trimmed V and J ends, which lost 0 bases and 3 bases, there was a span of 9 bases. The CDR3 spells CASSLAATGYEQYV. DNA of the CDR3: TGTGCCAGCAGCTTAGCAGCTACCGGCTACGAGCAGTACGTC.

CDR3 sequence reads: CASRYSGTGYNEQFF. CDR3 DNA sequence: TGTGCCAGCAGGTATTCCGGGACAGGGTACAATGAGCAGTTCTTC. The J gene is TRBJ2-1, the V gene TRBV28; 9 bases align to TRBD1. Germline V CDR1 and CDR2: MDHEN, SYDVKM. V was pared by 6 bases and J by 4 bases, with 7 bases of the junction left unmatched. The CDR3 has 15 residues.

In DNA, the CDR3 is TGCGCCAGCAGCCAACTAGGACAGGGGGCCCTCTCCTACGAGCAGTACTTC. Its translation is CASSQLGQGALSYEQYF. This sequence joins TRBV4-1 and TRBJ2-7; TRBD1 aligns across 11 bases. Losses at the gene ends were 2 bases for V and 0 bases for J; bases not matched to a gene: 6. Germline CDR1 and CDR2: MGHRA and YSYEKL. This CDR3 has 17 residues.

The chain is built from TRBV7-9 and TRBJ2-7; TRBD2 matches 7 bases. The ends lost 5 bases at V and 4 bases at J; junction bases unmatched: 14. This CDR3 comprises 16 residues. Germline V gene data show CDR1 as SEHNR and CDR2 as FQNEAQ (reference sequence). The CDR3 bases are TGTGCCAGCAGCCCCCAACTAGCGCCTAGACTTTACGAGCAGTACTTC. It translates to CASSPQLAPRLYEQYF.

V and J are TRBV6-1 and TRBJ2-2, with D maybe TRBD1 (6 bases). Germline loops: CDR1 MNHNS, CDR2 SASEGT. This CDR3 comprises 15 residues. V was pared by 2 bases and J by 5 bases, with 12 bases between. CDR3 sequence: CASSESDSFTGELFF. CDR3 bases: TGTGCCAGCAGTGAATCGGACAGTTTTACCGGGGAGCTGTTTTTT.

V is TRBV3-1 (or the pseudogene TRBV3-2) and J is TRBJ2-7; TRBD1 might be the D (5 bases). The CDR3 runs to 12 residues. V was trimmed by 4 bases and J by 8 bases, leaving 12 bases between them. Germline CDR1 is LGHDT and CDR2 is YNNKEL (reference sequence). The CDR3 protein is CASSLGQGQQYV. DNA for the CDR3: TGTGCCAGCAGCCTGGGGCAGGGTCAGCAGTACGTC.

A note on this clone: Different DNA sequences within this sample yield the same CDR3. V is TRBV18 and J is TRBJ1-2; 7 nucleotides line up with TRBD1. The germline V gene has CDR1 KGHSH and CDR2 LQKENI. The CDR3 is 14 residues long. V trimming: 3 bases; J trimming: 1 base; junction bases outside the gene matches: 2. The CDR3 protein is CASSPRDSNYGYTF. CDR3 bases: TGTGCCAGCTCACCCAGGGACAGTAACTATGGCTACACCTTC.

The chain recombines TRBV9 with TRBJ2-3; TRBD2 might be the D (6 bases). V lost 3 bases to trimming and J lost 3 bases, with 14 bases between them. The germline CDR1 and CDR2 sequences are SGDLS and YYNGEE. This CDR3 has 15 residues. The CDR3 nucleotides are TGTGCCAGCAGCGGTGCGGGGAGTTTGACAGATACGCAGTATTTT. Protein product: CASSGAGSLTDTQYF.

The CDR3 region is CASSMASGGKETQYF. In DNA, the CDR3 is TGTGCCAGTAGTATGGCTAGCGGGGGTAAAGAGACCCAGTACTTC. The chain uses TRBV19 and TRBJ2-5; 10 bases agree with TRBD2. The V gene's germline CDR1 is LNHDA and CDR2 SQIVND (reference sequence). The CDR3 contains 15 residues. Trimming at V came to 3 bases and at J to 3 bases, leaving 4 bases not matched to a gene.

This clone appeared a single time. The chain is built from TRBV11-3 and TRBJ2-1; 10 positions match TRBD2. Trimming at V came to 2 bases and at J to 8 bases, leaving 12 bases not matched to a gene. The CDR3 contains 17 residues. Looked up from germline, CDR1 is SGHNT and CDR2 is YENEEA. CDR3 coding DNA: TGTGCCAGCAGCTTAAGCGGGGGGGCACCGGCCGCCGATGAGCAGTTCTTC. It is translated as CASSLSGGAPAADEQFF.

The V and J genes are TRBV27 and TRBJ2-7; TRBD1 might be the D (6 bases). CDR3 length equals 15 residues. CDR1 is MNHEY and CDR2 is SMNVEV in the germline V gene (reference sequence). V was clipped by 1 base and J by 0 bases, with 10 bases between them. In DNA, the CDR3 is TGTGCCAGCAGTTTATGGGCAGGGGCCTCCTACGAGCAGTACTTC. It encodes CASSLWAGASYEQYF.

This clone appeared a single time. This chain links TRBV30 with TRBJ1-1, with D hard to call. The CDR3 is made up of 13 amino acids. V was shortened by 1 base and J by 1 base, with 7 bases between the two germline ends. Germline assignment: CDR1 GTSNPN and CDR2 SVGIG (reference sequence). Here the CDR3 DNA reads TGTGCCTGGAGTGGGCCAAGGAACACTGAAGCTTTCTTT. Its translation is CAWSGPRNTEAFF.

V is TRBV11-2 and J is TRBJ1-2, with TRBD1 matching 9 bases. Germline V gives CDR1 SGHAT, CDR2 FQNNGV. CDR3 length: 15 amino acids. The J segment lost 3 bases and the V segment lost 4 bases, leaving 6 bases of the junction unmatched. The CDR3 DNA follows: TGTGCCAGCAGCTCAACCGGGACAGGGTACTATGGCTACACCTTC. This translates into CASSSTGTGYYGYTF.

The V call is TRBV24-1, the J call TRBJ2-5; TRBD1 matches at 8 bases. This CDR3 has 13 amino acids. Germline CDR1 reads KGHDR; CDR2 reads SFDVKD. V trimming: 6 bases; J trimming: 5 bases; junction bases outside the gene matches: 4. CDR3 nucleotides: TGTGCCACCAGTCAGGGGGCCGAGGAGACCCAGTACTTC. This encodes CATSQGAEETQYF.

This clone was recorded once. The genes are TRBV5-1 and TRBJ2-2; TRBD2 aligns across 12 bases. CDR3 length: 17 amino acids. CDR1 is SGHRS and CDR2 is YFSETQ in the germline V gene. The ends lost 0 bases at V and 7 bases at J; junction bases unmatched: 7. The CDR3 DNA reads TGCGCCAGCAGCTTGGACCTAGCGGGGGGGCTTGGCGGGGAGCTGTTTTTT. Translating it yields CASSLDLAGGLGGELFF.

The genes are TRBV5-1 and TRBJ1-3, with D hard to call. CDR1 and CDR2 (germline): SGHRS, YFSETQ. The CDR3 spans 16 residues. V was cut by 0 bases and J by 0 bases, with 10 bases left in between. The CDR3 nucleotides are TGCGCCAGCAGCTTGGCCGGCGGACTCTCTGGAAACACCATATATTTT. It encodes CASSLAGGLSGNTIYF.

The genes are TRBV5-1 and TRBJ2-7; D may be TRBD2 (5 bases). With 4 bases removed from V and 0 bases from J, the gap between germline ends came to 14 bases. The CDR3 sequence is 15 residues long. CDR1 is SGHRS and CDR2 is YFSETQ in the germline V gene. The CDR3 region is CASSPSGLLSYEQYF. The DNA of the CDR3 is TGCGCCAGCAGCCCCTCTGGACTCCTCTCCTACGAGCAGTACTTC.

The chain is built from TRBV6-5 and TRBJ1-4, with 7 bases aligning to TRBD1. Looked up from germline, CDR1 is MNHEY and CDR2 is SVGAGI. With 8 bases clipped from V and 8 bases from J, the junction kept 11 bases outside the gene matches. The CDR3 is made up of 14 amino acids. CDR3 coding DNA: TGTGCCAGCCGGCCGGGACAGATGAGAGAAAAACTGTTTTTT. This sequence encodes CASRPGQMREKLFF.

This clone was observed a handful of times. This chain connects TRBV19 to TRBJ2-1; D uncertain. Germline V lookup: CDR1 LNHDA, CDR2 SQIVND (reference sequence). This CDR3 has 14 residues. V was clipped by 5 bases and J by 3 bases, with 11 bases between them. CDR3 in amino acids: CASSVGRDYNEQFF. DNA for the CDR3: TGTGCCAGTAGTGTGGGCCGAGACTACAATGAGCAGTTCTTC.

Here the CDR3 reads CASRPQASEAFF. In nucleotides, the CDR3 is TGTGCCAGCAGGCCACAGGCCTCTGAAGCTTTCTTT. V is TRBV19 and J is TRBJ1-1, with a tentative D call TRBD1 (5 bases). There are 12 residues in the CDR3. Germline CDR1 LNHDA, CDR2 SQIVND (reference sequence). The V end was cut by 9 bases, the J end by 6 bases, with 14 bases between.

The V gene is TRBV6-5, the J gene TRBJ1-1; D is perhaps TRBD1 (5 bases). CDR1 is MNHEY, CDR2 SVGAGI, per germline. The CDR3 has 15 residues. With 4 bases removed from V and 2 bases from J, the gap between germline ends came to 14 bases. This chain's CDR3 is CASSLWGDFNTEAFF. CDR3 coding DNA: TGTGCCAGCAGTTTGTGGGGGGACTTCAACACTGAAGCTTTCTTT.

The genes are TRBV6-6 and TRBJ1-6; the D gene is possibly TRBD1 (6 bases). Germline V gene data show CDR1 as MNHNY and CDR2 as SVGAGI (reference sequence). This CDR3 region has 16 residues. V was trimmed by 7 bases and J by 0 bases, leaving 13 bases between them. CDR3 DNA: TGTGCCAGCACCCAGGGGAAGGTCTCCTATAATTCACCCCTCCACTTT. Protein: CASTQGKVSYNSPLHF.

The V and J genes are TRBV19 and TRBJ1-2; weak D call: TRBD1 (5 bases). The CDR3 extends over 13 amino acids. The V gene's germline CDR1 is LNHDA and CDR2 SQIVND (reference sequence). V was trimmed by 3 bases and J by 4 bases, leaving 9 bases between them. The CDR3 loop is CASSIGDSYGYTF. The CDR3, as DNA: TGTGCCAGTAGTATTGGGGACTCCTATGGCTACACCTTC.

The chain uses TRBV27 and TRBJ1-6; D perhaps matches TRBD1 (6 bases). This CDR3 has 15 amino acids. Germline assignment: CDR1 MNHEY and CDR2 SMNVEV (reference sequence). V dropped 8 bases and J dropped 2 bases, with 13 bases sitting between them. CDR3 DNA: TGTGCCAGCCGGGGGGGGGCGGCCTATAATTCACCCCTCCACTTT. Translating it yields CASRGGAAYNSPLHF.

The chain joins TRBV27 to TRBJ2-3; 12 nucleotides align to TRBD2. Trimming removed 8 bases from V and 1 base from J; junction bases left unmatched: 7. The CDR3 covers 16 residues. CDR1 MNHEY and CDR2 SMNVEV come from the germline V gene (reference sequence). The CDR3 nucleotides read TGTGCCAGCGGGCGTCGACTAGCGGGAGGCACAGATACGCAGTATTTT. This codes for CASGRRLAGGTDTQYF.

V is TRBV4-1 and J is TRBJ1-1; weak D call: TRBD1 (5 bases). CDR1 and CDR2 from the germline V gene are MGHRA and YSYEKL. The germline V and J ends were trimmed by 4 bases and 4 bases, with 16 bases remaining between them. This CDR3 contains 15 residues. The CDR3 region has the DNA TGCGCCAGCAGCCCGGCGCAGGGTGGTAGCACTGAAGCTTTCTTT. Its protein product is CASSPAQGGSTEAFF.